Shown below are 19 T cell receptor beta chains from a single sample sequenced in a study of type 1 regulatory T cells. Via MiXCR, TCRdb re-called the reads, giving one row per CDR3 protein. This table holds about 20,000 distinct CDR3 sequences, 10% found once. What was sequenced was CD4+ T cells, either the whole sample or a sorted fraction (not recorded which). The receptors were gathered from a human donor in good health.

This clonotype showed up many times. J is TRBJ2-7 and V is TRBV29-1; D gene ambiguous. The CDR3 has 11 amino acids. Germline-derived CDR1 and CDR2 are SQVTM and ANQGSEA. V shed 4 bases and J shed 1 base, with 5 bases lying between them. The CDR3 loop reads CSVGQSYEQYF. The CDR3 DNA reads TGCAGCGTTGGGCAGTCCTACGAGCAGTACTTC.

This clonotype was seen at least ten times. The V call is TRBV7-8, the J call TRBJ2-1; TRBD2 matches 11 bases. V dropped 3 bases and J dropped 9; count of bases not matched to a gene: 10. The V gene's germline CDR1 is SGHVS and CDR2 FQNEAQ. This CDR3 region has 16 residues. CDR3 in amino acids: CASSFGRLAGSREQFF. CDR3 DNA: TGTGCCAGCAGCTTTGGTCGACTAGCGGGGTCTCGTGAGCAGTTCTTC.

Within the sample, this clonotype is medium-sized. The chain recombines TRBV6-5 with TRBJ2-3; 9 bases fit TRBD2. The germline CDR1 and CDR2 sequences are MNHEY and SVGAGI. The CDR3 is made up of 13 amino acids. The V and J ends lost 7 bases and 3 bases, in that order; junction bases with no gene match: 2. The DNA of the CDR3 is TGTGCCAGCACGCTAGCGGGGACAGATACGCAGTATTTT. Translated: CASTLAGTDTQYF.

This clonotype was counted many times. This chain uses TRBV5-1 with TRBJ2-5, with D unclear. V was clipped by 1 base and J by 2 bases, with 15 bases between them. The germline CDR1 and CDR2 sequences are SGHRS and YFSETQ. This CDR3 comprises 16 residues. In DNA, the CDR3 is TGCGCCAGCAGCTTGAATGGCAGGAATCAGCAAGAGACCCAGTACTTC. Translating it yields CASSLNGRNQQETQYF.

This clonotype was counted a few times. This chain links TRBV12-3 or TRBV12-4 with TRBJ1-2; a weak D match, TRBD1 (6 bases). Trimming removed 1 base at V and 7 bases at J, with 13 bases between. The CDR3 consists of 14 residues. The CDR3 sequence is CASSLESNRVGYTF. DNA of the CDR3: TGTGCCAGCAGTTTAGAGTCGAACAGGGTTGGCTACACCTTC.

The table lists this clonotype with a few counts. A much larger clone differs by one base, so this may be a read error. The CDR3, as DNA: TGTGCCAGCAGTTGGGCAGCAACTAATGAAAAACTGTTTTTT. As protein: CASSWAATNEKLFF. V usage is TRBV6-5 and J usage is TRBJ1-4; D is unresolved. From germline, CDR1 is MNHEY and CDR2 SVGAGI. This CDR3 is built from 14 residues. V lost 4 bases to trimming and J lost 0 bases, with 6 bases between them.

This clonotype was found many times. The CDR3 is CASSLSGAEYNEQFF. The CDR3 DNA is TGTGCCAGCAGCTTATCGGGAGCCGAATACAATGAGCAGTTCTTC. This chain links TRBV11-3 with TRBJ2-1; D perhaps matches TRBD2 (6 bases). The V and J ends lost 2 bases and 4 bases respectively, with 12 bases between them. The germline V gene has CDR1 SGHNT and CDR2 YENEEA. The CDR3 totals 15 residues.

This clonotype was picked up a small number of times. The chain recombines TRBV11-2 with TRBJ2-1; no reliable D call. The germline V gene encodes CDR1 SGHAT and CDR2 FQNNGV. The CDR3 covers 13 residues. V was shortened by 1 base and J by 5 bases, with 6 bases between the two germline ends. This chain's CDR3 is CASSLVQHNEQFF. The CDR3 DNA reads as TGTGCCAGCAGCTTAGTCCAGCACAATGAGCAGTTCTTC.

The J gene is TRBJ2-5, the V gene TRBV2; the D gene is possibly TRBD1 (6 bases). The length of the CDR3 is 14 residues. V was pared by 4 bases and J by 5 bases, with 14 bases between. Germline V gene data show CDR1 as SNHLY and CDR2 as FYNNEI. The CDR3 loop is CASSGWGDRETQYF. CDR3 bases: TGTGCCAGCAGTGGCTGGGGAGACAGGGAGACCCAGTACTTC.

This clonotype was recorded at least ten times. The rearrangement uses TRBV19 and TRBJ2-7; tentative D call: TRBD2 (6 bases). The germline gives CDR1 LNHDA, CDR2 SQIVND (reference sequence). Trimming pared 2 bases from V and 4 bases from J, leaving 18 bases between. The CDR3 runs 16 residues. The CDR3 spells CASSIRGGQLGYEQYF. The CDR3 region has the DNA TGTGCCAGTAGTATAAGAGGAGGGCAGTTGGGATACGAGCAGTACTTC.

Comments on this clonotype: A much more abundant neighbour one base away suggests this may be a read error. The chain carries TRBV7-2 and TRBJ2-3, with 9 bases aligning to TRBD2. This CDR3 region has 16 residues. Germline V gene lookup returns CDR1 SGHTA and CDR2 FQGNSA. V was clipped by 7 bases and J by 4 bases; unmatched bases: 12. CDR3 DNA sequence: TGTGCCAGCACCCTCGAGAGCGGGAGGAGGGCAGATACGCAGTATTTT. This codes for CASTLESGRRADTQYF.

The chain is built from TRBV20-1 and TRBJ2-3; TRBD1 is a possible D gene (6 bases). V was shortened by 6 bases and J by 2 bases, with 9 bases between the two germline ends. The CDR3 extends over 12 amino acids. Germline V CDR1 and CDR2: DFQATT, SNEGSKA (reference sequence). CDR3 protein: CSARQVTDTQYF. The CDR3 DNA follows: TGCAGTGCCAGACAGGTCACAGATACGCAGTATTTT.

This clonotype is labeled medium-sized. The chain combines TRBV5-1 with TRBJ2-1; 7 nucleotides match TRBD1. Per the germline V gene, CDR1 is SGHRS and CDR2 is YFSETQ. The CDR3 loop spans 12 amino acids. V shed 4 bases, J shed 10 bases, and the junction held 5 bases outside the gene matches. CDR3 protein: CASSEGGWEQFF. CDR3 nucleotides: TGCGCCAGCAGCGAAGGGGGCTGGGAGCAGTTCTTC.

This clonotype came up a few times. This rearrangement joins TRBV30 to TRBJ2-5, with 7 nucleotides matching TRBD1. V was clipped by 0 bases and J by 4 bases; unmatched bases: 11. CDR1 is GTSNPN and CDR2 is SVGIG in the germline V gene (reference sequence). This CDR3 is built from 16 residues. The CDR3, as DNA: TGTGCCTGGAGTGTACCTTTGACAGGGCGGCGAGAGACCCAGTACTTC. Translation gives CAWSVPLTGRRETQYF.

In its sample, this clonotype was seen many times. The rearrangement joins TRBV20-1 to TRBJ2-7; 10 bases match TRBD2. Losses at the gene ends were 6 bases for V and 6 bases for J; bases not matched to a gene: 14. Germline values: CDR1 DFQATT, CDR2 SNEGSKA (reference sequence). This CDR3 spans 15 amino acids. CDR3: CSAKPPGLANSEQYF. DNA of the CDR3: TGCAGTGCCAAACCCCCGGGACTAGCGAATTCCGAGCAGTACTTC.

The sample holds many counts of this clonotype. The chain combines TRBV6-5 with TRBJ1-1; the match to TRBD1 covers 9 bases. Trimming cost V 6 bases and J 0 bases; bases outside gene matches: 8. Germline loops: CDR1 MNHEY, CDR2 SVGAGI. CDR3 size: 16 residues. The CDR3 bases are TGTGCCAGCAGCAGAAAGGGACAGGGTCTGAACACTGAAGCTTTCTTT. Translated, it gives CASSRKGQGLNTEAFF.

The rearrangement uses TRBV30 and TRBJ2-7; D gene uncertain. This CDR3 contains 15 residues. V dropped 0 bases and J dropped 0 bases, with 12 bases sitting between them. Germline loops: CDR1 GTSNPN, CDR2 SVGIG (reference sequence). The CDR3: CAWSVAGRSSYEQYF. CDR3 sequence (DNA): TGTGCCTGGAGTGTCGCCGGCCGTAGCTCCTACGAGCAGTACTTC.

The sample holds many counts of this clonotype. For the CDR3, the DNA is TGCAGTGCTAATCCTAGCGCCCAAGAGACCCAGTACTTC. Its protein is CSANPSAQETQYF. The chain employs TRBV20-1 and TRBJ2-5, with a possible D match to TRBD2 (6 bases). Germline CDR1 and CDR2: DFQATT and SNEGSKA (reference sequence). Trimming shortened V by 4 bases and J by 1 base, and 10 bases separated the two germline ends. The CDR3 loop spans 13 amino acids.

The table lists this clonotype with many counts. The V gene is TRBV28, the J gene TRBJ2-1; 15 bases are a match to TRBD2. This CDR3 spans 19 amino acids. Germline CDR1 reads MDHEN; CDR2 reads SYDVKM. The J segment lost 4 bases and the V segment lost 0 bases, leaving 7 bases of the junction unmatched. CDR3 sequence reads: CASSLWRGTSGRQYNEQFF. The CDR3 DNA reads TGTGCCAGCAGTTTATGGCGCGGGACTAGCGGGAGGCAATACAATGAGCAGTTCTTC.